These 29 T cell receptor beta chains originate from one sample sequenced in a study of beta chain features in type 1 diabetes. Reverse transcribing all isolated RNA meant expressed TCRB transcripts were sequenced. Here immunoSEQ multiplex PCR was the method, and the copy in TCRdb shows in-frame clones only, minus some. The table includes 640,000 or so clones, about an eighth detected once. Which antigens these TCRs recognize remains unknown. Findings and limits, study-wide: Moderate yet significant TCRB CDR3 shortening was seen in Type 1 diabetes patients in all four CD4+ subsets.

The material sequenced was naive CD4+ T cells from blood. The origin of the receptors is a man younger than 35 with type 1 diabetes.

This clone occurred a few times. The rearrangement links TRBV9 to TRBJ2-7; 7 nucleotides align to TRBD2. In germline, CDR1 is SGDLS, CDR2 YYNGEE. V lost 7 bases, J lost 5 bases, and 9 bases stayed unmatched. The CDR3 contains 13 residues. CDR3 amino acids: CASGRDWRDEQYF. CDR3 nucleotide sequence: TGTGCCAGCGGGAGGGACTGGCGGGACGAGCAGTACTTC.

A remark on this clone: Other DNA sequences in this sample translate to the same CDR3. The gene calls are TRBV7-2 and TRBJ2-7; no clear D. Between the trimmed V and J ends, which lost 4 bases and 4 bases, there was a span of 8 bases. The germline gives CDR1 SGHTA, CDR2 FQGNSA. This CDR3 region has 12 residues. CDR3 sequence: CASSSTTYEQYF. Written as DNA, the CDR3 is TGTGCCAGCAGCTCTACAACTTACGAGCAGTACTTC.

This clone turned up a few times. The chain couples TRBV28 to TRBJ1-4; D is uncertain. V was shortened by 2 bases and J by 7 bases, with 5 bases between the two germline ends. The CDR3 runs to 12 residues. Germline-derived CDR1 and CDR2 are MDHEN and SYDVKM. The CDR3 DNA reads TGTGCCAGCAGTTTACGAGGTGAAAAACTGTTTTTT. It encodes CASSLRGEKLFF.

This chain links TRBV19 with TRBJ2-5; 8 bases fit TRBD1. The germline V gene encodes CDR1 LNHDA and CDR2 SQIVND (reference sequence). With V trimmed by 8 bases and J by 5 bases, 1 base remained unmatched. There are 11 residues in the CDR3. Here the CDR3 DNA reads TGTGCCAGTGGGGACAGGGAGACCCAGTACTTC. Protein product: CASGDRETQYF.

This clone was seen a handful of times. The chain combines TRBV5-1 with TRBJ2-5; D is ambiguous. V gave up 4 bases and J gave up 4 bases, with 17 bases separating them. This CDR3 has 15 residues. Germline CDR1 SGHRS, CDR2 YFSETQ. In DNA, the CDR3 is TGCGCCAGCAGCATGGAGCGCCTCCCGGGAGAGACCCAGTACTTC. Its translation: CASSMERLPGETQYF.

The V call is TRBV7-2, the J call TRBJ1-2, with D uncertain. Trimming removed 1 base at V and 4 bases at J, with 13 bases between. The CDR3 loop spans 15 amino acids. Germline assignment: CDR1 SGHTA and CDR2 FQGNSA. The CDR3 loop is CASSLGREAGYGYTF. For the CDR3, the DNA is TGTGCCAGCAGCTTAGGCCGGGAAGCGGGCTATGGCTACACCTTC.

The sample holds a few counts of this clone. The gene calls are TRBV4-1 and TRBJ2-1, with 12 bases aligning to TRBD2. Trimming removed 4 bases from V and 6 bases from J; junction bases left unmatched: 7. The CDR3 sequence is 16 residues long. Germline CDR1 reads MGHRA; CDR2 reads YSYEKL. The CDR3 is CASSLPSGGALNEQFF. DNA for the CDR3: TGCGCCAGCAGCCTTCCTAGCGGGGGGGCTCTCAATGAGCAGTTCTTC.

This sequence joins TRBV5-1 and TRBJ1-5; possible D gene TRBD1, 6 bases. Germline CDR1 is SGHRS and CDR2 is YFSETQ. Trimming cost V 5 bases and J 6 bases, with 15 bases left between them. The CDR3 covers 14 residues. Here the CDR3 DNA reads TGCGCCAGCAGACCGGACAGAGAGGGTCAGCCCCAGCATTTT. Its translation is CASRPDREGQPQHF.

Concerning this clone: Other nucleotide sequences from this sample produce the same CDR3. The chain couples TRBV30 to TRBJ1-1; 8 bases map to TRBD1. Germline values: CDR1 GTSNPN, CDR2 SVGIG (reference sequence). This CDR3 contains 13 residues. With 3 bases clipped from V and 1 base from J, the junction kept 1 base outside the gene matches. This CDR3 reads CAWRGQGNTEAFF. In DNA, the CDR3 is TGTGCCTGGAGAGGACAGGGGAACACTGAAGCTTTCTTT.

The V and J genes are TRBV28 and TRBJ1-5; D gene ambiguous. Deletions cut 5 bases from V and 3 bases from J, with 5 bases between. Per germline, CDR1 MDHEN and CDR2 SYDVKM. The CDR3 runs 12 residues. CDR3 in DNA: TGTGCCAGCAGTGCACACAATCAGCCCCAGCATTTT. It is translated as CASSAHNQPQHF.

The V call is TRBV29-1, the J call TRBJ2-1; D is undetermined. Germline V gene data show CDR1 as SQVTM and CDR2 as ANQGSEA. This CDR3 region has 11 residues. Trimming took 0 bases from V and 12 from J, leaving 9 bases between them. The CDR3 region has the DNA TGCAGCGTTGAAGATGCAGGACCGCAGTTCTTC. This translates into CSVEDAGPQFF.

The V gene is TRBV25-1, the J gene TRBJ2-7; 9 nucleotides agree with TRBD1. J was trimmed by 6 bases and V by 4 bases; bases with no gene match: 7. This CDR3 region has 14 residues. The germline V gene encodes CDR1 MGHDK and CDR2 SYGVNS. The CDR3 region has the DNA TGTGCCAGCAGTGGGTTGGGACAGGGCACCGAGCAGTACTTC. Amino acids: CASSGLGQGTEQYF.

This clone was recorded a few times. V and J are TRBV28 and TRBJ2-5, with D uncertain. This CDR3 region has 15 residues. Between the trimmed V and J ends, which lost 5 bases and 0 bases, there was a span of 13 bases. CDR1 and CDR2 from the germline V gene are MDHEN and SYDVKM. CDR3 DNA: TGTGCCAGCAGTGTCCCGACCGTGTACCAAGAGACCCAGTACTTC. It codes for CASSVPTVYQETQYF.

A few counts support this clone. The chain recombines TRBV7-2 with TRBJ1-1, with 9 nucleotides matching TRBD1. Germline V gives CDR1 SGHTA, CDR2 FQGNSA. V trimming: 5 bases; J trimming: 6 bases; junction bases outside the gene matches: 10. This CDR3 has 15 residues. Here the CDR3 DNA reads TGTGCCAGCAGCCCACTACAGGGGGCGCAGGCTGAAGCTTTCTTT. Encoded protein: CASSPLQGAQAEAFF. Together with reference TRBV7-2 and TRBJ1-1, the CDR3 gives the full variable domain: GAGVSQSPSNKVTEKGKDVELRCDPISGHTALYWYRQSLGQGLEFLIYFQGNSAPDKSGLPSDRFSAERTGGSVSTLTIQRTQQEDSAVYLCASSPLQGAQAEAFFGQGTRLTVV.

Only a few counts were recorded for this clone. This sequence joins TRBV6-1 and TRBJ2-7, with 7 bases identical to TRBD2. CDR3 length: 14 residues. V gave up 6 bases and J gave up 3 bases; unmatched junction bases: 8. Germline loops: CDR1 MNHNS, CDR2 SASEGT. In DNA form, the CDR3 reads TGTGCCAGCAGGGCTAGCGGAGGGGACTACGAGCAGTACTTC. This sequence encodes CASRASGGDYEQYF.

The genes are TRBV10-3 and TRBJ1-2; D gene ambiguous. There are 11 residues in the CDR3. With 4 bases removed from V and 3 bases from J, the gap between germline ends came to 3 bases. Germline values: CDR1 ENHRY, CDR2 SYGVKD. CDR3: CAISGDYGYTF. CDR3 sequence (DNA): TGTGCCATCAGTGGAGACTATGGCTACACCTTC.

This clone was recorded a few times. The chain couples TRBV7-6 to TRBJ2-3, with TRBD2 matching 7 bases. CDR3 size: 16 residues. Looked up from germline, CDR1 is SGHVS and CDR2 is FNYEAQ. V shed 6 bases and J 2 bases; nucleotides not matched to a gene: 11. CDR3 in DNA: TGTGCCAGCAGTCTAGACACAGCGGGGCTCACAGATACGCAGTATTTT. It specifies CASSLDTAGLTDTQYF.

V gene TRBV6-1 combines with J gene TRBJ1-1; D is possibly TRBD1 (6 bases). Trimming took off 10 bases at V and 3 bases at J, with 15 bases between the two ends. Looked up from germline, CDR1 is MNHNS and CDR2 is SASEGT. CDR3 length: 13 residues. CDR3 region: CAIGVSGDTEAFF. In nucleotides, the CDR3 is TGTGCCATTGGGGTATCAGGGGACACTGAAGCTTTCTTT.

The rearrangement joins TRBV30 to TRBJ1-2; no clear D gene. Trimming took off 0 bases at V and 6 bases at J, with 8 bases between the two ends. The CDR3 loop spans 12 amino acids. Germline V gives CDR1 GTSNPN, CDR2 SVGIG (reference sequence). The CDR3 DNA follows: TGTGCCTGGAGTGTCACAAGTGATGGCTACACCTTC. It is translated as CAWSVTSDGYTF.

About this clone: One end of the junction fails to match germline, which may point to a read error. Other nucleotide sequences in the sample specify the same CDR3. The chain joins TRBV6-5 to TRBJ2-5; tentative D call: TRBD2 (6 bases). In germline, CDR1 is MNHEY, CDR2 SVGAGI. The CDR3 has 14 amino acids. This CDR3 reads CASSYSGVQETQYF. The CDR3 region has the DNA TGTGCCAGCAGCTACTCGGGGGTACAAGAGACCCAGTACTTC.

This clone turned up a few times. CDR3 sequence (DNA): TGCGCCAGCAGCTTGGCGGAGACTAGCGGGAGTAGTGAGCAGTTCTTC. It is translated as CASSLAETSGSSEQFF. The chain combines TRBV5-1 with TRBJ2-1; 12 bases agree with TRBD2. Per germline, CDR1 SGHRS and CDR2 YFSETQ. The CDR3 extends over 16 amino acids. Germline trimming cut 0 bases from V and 9 bases from J; bases unmatched to any gene: 7.

This clone was found a few times. The chain uses TRBV5-1 and TRBJ2-3; 10 bases agree with TRBD2. V gave up 7 bases and J gave up 8 bases; unmatched junction bases: 16. Germline V gives CDR1 SGHRS, CDR2 YFSETQ. The CDR3 is 16 amino acids. The CDR3 region has the DNA TGCGCCAGCCGTCCCACTCTAGCGGGAGATGGTGGTACGCAGTATTTT. Protein product: CASRPTLAGDGGTQYF.

This clone has just a few counts. The chain is built from TRBV6-4 and TRBJ2-1, with TRBD2 matching 11 bases. The CDR3 runs to 15 residues. In germline, CDR1 is MRHNA, CDR2 SNTAGT. V lost 2 bases and J lost 8; bases outside the gene matches: 5. In nucleotides, the CDR3 is TGTGCCAGCAGTGACCTAGCGGGGGGCCAGGATGAGCAGTTCTTC. Its translation: CASSDLAGGQDEQFF.

Notes on this clone: Its ends do not fully match the called genes, so a read error is possible. The chain recombines TRBV7-7 with TRBJ2-2, with TRBD1 identical over 8 bases. Germline V gene data show CDR1 as SSHAT and CDR2 as FNYEAQ (reference sequence). The CDR3 runs 16 residues. DNA for the CDR3: TGTGCTAGCAGCCTACTGACAGGGGAGGACACCGGGGAGCTGTTTTTT. Protein sequence: CASSLLTGEDTGELFF.

This clone appeared a few times. J is TRBJ2-5 and V is TRBV5-1; 7 bases line up with TRBD1. From germline, CDR1 is SGHRS and CDR2 YFSETQ. The CDR3 covers 14 residues. The J segment lost 5 bases and the V segment lost 0 bases, leaving 4 bases of the junction unmatched. CDR3 sequence (DNA): TGCGCCAGCAGCTTGGTACAGGGGCCGGAGACCCAGTACTTC. This gives the protein CASSLVQGPETQYF.

This rearrangement joins TRBV5-4 to TRBJ2-1; 7 nucleotides agree with TRBD2. Unmatched junction bases numbered 12, after V lost 4 bases and J lost 5 bases. CDR3 length equals 16 residues. CDR1 and CDR2 from the germline V gene are SGHNT and YYREEE (reference sequence). The CDR3, as DNA: TGTGCCAGCAGCGCTACGACTAGCAGAGTCCACAATGAGCAGTTCTTC. It encodes CASSATTSRVHNEQFF. Based on the CDR3 plus reference TRBV5-4 and TRBJ2-1, the full variable domain is ETGVTQSPTHLIKTRGQQVTLRCSSQSGHNTVSWYQQALGQGPQFIFQYYREEENGRGNFPPRFSGLQFPNYSSELNVNALELDDSALYLCASSATTSRVHNEQFFGPGTRLTVL.

This clone was detected only a few times. V gene TRBV18 combines with J gene TRBJ2-3; no firm D call. The CDR3 covers 14 residues. The germline gives CDR1 KGHSH, CDR2 LQKENI. Trimming stripped 0 bases from V and 6 bases from J, with 10 bases between. As DNA, the CDR3 is TGTGCCAGCTCACCACCGTTGCCCGCGGATACGCAGTATTTT. Translated, it gives CASSPPLPADTQYF.

The rearrangement links TRBV30 to TRBJ1-4; 7 bases agree with TRBD1. The CDR3 has 13 amino acids. Germline V lookup: CDR1 GTSNPN, CDR2 SVGIG (reference sequence). J lost 4 bases, V lost 5 bases, and 4 bases had no gene match. The CDR3 protein is CAWVGQNNEKLFF. Here the CDR3 DNA reads TGTGCCTGGGTGGGACAGAATAATGAAAAACTGTTTTTT.

The table lists this clone with a few counts. The CDR3 region has the DNA TGCGCCAGCAGCTTGGCCGGCAGGAACTACGAGCAGTACTTC. As protein: CASSLAGRNYEQYF. The rearrangement joins TRBV5-1 to TRBJ2-7; D unclear. Trimming cost V 0 bases and J 3 bases, with 10 bases left between them. The CDR3 runs to 14 residues. From germline, CDR1 is SGHRS and CDR2 YFSETQ. Supplemented by reference TRBV5-1 and TRBJ2-7, the full variable domain reads KAGVTQTPRYLIKTRGQQVTLSCSPISGHRSVSWYQQTPGQGLQFLFEYFSETQRNKGNFPGRFSGRQFSNSRSEMNVSTLELGDSALYLCASSLAGRNYEQYFGPGTRLTVT.